This T cell receptor (beta chain) is from a study of shared clonotypes between healthy human individuals. The CDR3 has 16 amino acids. Germline CDR1 is SGHDT and CDR2 is YYEEEE. Trimming shortened V by 7 bases and J by 1 base, and 19 bases separated the two germline ends. Those who donated were healthy HIV-negative adults, with no recent acute infections or vaccinations reported. Measured with immunoSEQ multiplex PCR; TCRdb has only the in-frame clones, and not every one. This sample carries about 990,000 clones, approximately 78% of them seen once, and the ten largest clones take roughly 0.62%. The chain couples TRBV5-6 to TRBJ2-3; D is perhaps TRBD1 or TRBD2 (6 bases each). This clonotype was obtained from a young man in good health. Some clones in this sample may be carry-over from other donors' samples. Specimen: memory CD4+ T cells from PBMCs. The subset was: CD45RA-negative fraction. The CDR3 here is CASRGLGSGGTDTQYF. The CDR3 nucleotides are TGTGCCAGCCGGGGGCTAGGGAGTGGGGGCACAGATACGCAGTATTTT. The whole variable domain, filled in from reference TRBV5-6 and TRBJ2-3, reads DAGVTQSPTHLIKTRGQQVTLRCSPKSGHDTVSWYQQALGQGPQFIFQYYEEEERQRGNFPDRFSGHQFPNYSSELNVNALLLGDSALYLCASRGLGSGGTDTQYFGPGTRLTVL.